This T cell receptor (beta chain) derives from a study of metastatic and nonmetastatic thyroid tumors. At the level of the study: It was across blood and tumor or nodule tissue from malignant and benign thyroid patients that repertoires were compared.

This clone was observed many times. Its antigen is currently unknown. Different DNA sequences within this sample yield the same CDR3. Points from the study as a whole: Malignant tumors reportedly showed significantly higher TCR beta diversity than benign nodules in both blood and tumor.

Authors' data handling: A papillary thyroid cancer distant-metastasis classifier was built from CDR3 differences across clinicopathological groups. Via MiXCR, TCRdb re-called the PCR reads. Clone size and V and J calls follow TCRdb, not the original study. The data show approximately 38,000 clones, about a sixth seen once. V gave up 5 bases and J gave up 6 bases; unmatched junction bases: 4. CDR1 SGHDN and CDR2 FVKESK come from the germline V gene. CDR3 size: 15 residues. Among the patients, none had received any treatment before thyroid surgery. V is TRBV14 and J is TRBJ2-3, with TRBD2 matching 14 bases. The sample comprised tumor tissue. The TCR sequence derives from a female donor with papillary thyroid cancer or a benign thyroid nodule (not recorded which). Some clones in this sample may be carry-over from other donors' samples. CDR3 sequence (DNA): TGTGCCAGCAGCGCGGGACTAGCGGGAGTGGATACGCAGTATTTT. Its translation is CASSAGLAGVDTQYF.